This is a list of T cell receptor beta chains from one sample in a study of CD8 T cells in ankylosing spondylitis. TCRdb called the 5' RACE reads again in MiXCR, with one record for every CDR3 protein. The sample includes about 140,000 distinct CDR3 sequences, 7% to 9% seen only once; the top ten take roughly 8%. Sequencing used synovial fluid, either unsorted or a sorted T cell fraction (not recorded which). The receptors come from a male donor with ankylosing spondylitis. Each CDR3 is given with its conserved first and last residue. Fields, in order: clone size, V gene, J gene, D gene, CDR3 protein, CDR3 DNA. A D gene is named only where the DNA matches it firmly. Size values are once, few and many counts, or a class for expanded clones, and some rows have none.

abundance: many; v_gene: TRBV14; j_gene: TRBJ1-5; d_gene: -; CDR3aa: CASSQVAGAGQPQHF; CDR3nt: TGTGCCAGCAGCCAAGTGGCAGGGGCGGGCCAGCCCCAGCATTTT
abundance: once; v_gene: TRBV20-1; j_gene: TRBJ2-3; d_gene: TRBD2; CDR3aa: CSAIPGLGATDTQYF; CDR3nt: TGCAGTGCGATACCGGGACTAGGGGCGACAGATACGCAGTATTTT
abundance: few; v_gene: TRBV25-1; j_gene: TRBJ2-5; d_gene: -; CDR3aa: CASRWAQETQYF; CDR3nt: TGTGCCAGTAGGTGGGCCCAAGAGACCCAGTACTTC
abundance: many; v_gene: TRBV27; j_gene: TRBJ2-2; d_gene: -; CDR3aa: CASRTSNTGELFF; CDR3nt: TGTGCCAGCAGGACATCTAACACCGGGGAGCTGTTTTTT
abundance: -; v_gene: TRBV29-1; j_gene: TRBJ2-5; d_gene: TRBD2; CDR3aa: CSALAGKETQYF; CDR3nt: TGCAGCGCGTTAGCGGGAAAAGAGACCCAGTACTTC
abundance: few; v_gene: TRBV10-3; j_gene: TRBJ2-1; d_gene: TRBD2; CDR3aa: CAITGTSGKSYNEQFF; CDR3nt: TGTGCCATCACCGGGACTAGCGGGAAATCCTACAATGAGCAGTTCTTC
abundance: -; v_gene: TRBV6-1; j_gene: TRBJ2-7; d_gene: TRBD1; CDR3aa: CASSVGTGFSYEQYF; CDR3nt: TGTGCCAGCAGTGTTGGGACAGGCTTCTCCTACGAGCAGTACTTC
abundance: many; v_gene: TRBV4-1; j_gene: TRBJ2-1; d_gene: TRBD2; CDR3aa: CASSHLGLAGGVGSYNEQFF; CDR3nt: TGCGCCAGCAGCCACTTGGGACTAGCGGGAGGGGTGGGCTCCTACAATGAGCAGTTCTTC
abundance: few; v_gene: TRBV20-1; j_gene: TRBJ1-2; d_gene: -; CDR3aa: CSASGRGYYGYTF; CDR3nt: TGCAGTGCATCGGGGCGAGGGTACTATGGCTACACCTTC
abundance: -; v_gene: TRBV5-1; j_gene: TRBJ1-1; d_gene: TRBD1; CDR3aa: CASTYTGASEAFF; CDR3nt: TGCGCCAGCACCTATACAGGGGCGTCTGAAGCTTTCTTT
abundance: -; v_gene: TRBV9; j_gene: TRBJ2-3; d_gene: -; CDR3aa: CASSVGPPRGTDTQYF; CDR3nt: TGTGCCAGCAGCGTAGGGCCCCCACGGGGCACAGATACGCAGTATTTT
abundance: -; v_gene: TRBV29-1; j_gene: TRBJ2-7; d_gene: -; CDR3aa: CSVSPPYEQYF; CDR3nt: TGCAGCGTCTCCCCGCCCTACGAGCAGTACTTC
abundance: -; v_gene: TRBV6-2/TRBV6-3; j_gene: TRBJ2-1; d_gene: TRBD2; CDR3aa: CASSFFSGRDEQFF; CDR3nt: TGTGCCAGCAGTTTCTTTAGCGGGAGGGATGAGCAGTTCTTC
abundance: many; v_gene: TRBV2; j_gene: TRBJ2-5; d_gene: TRBD2; CDR3aa: CASSEGGARLAGLKETQYF; CDR3nt: TGTGCCAGCAGTGAAGGAGGGGCCCGACTAGCGGGGTTGAAAGAGACCCAGTACTTC
abundance: few; v_gene: TRBV9; j_gene: TRBJ2-1; d_gene: -; CDR3aa: CASSVVRGSYNEQFF; CDR3nt: TGTGCCAGCAGCGTAGTCAGGGGCTCCTACAATGAGCAGTTCTTC
abundance: many; v_gene: TRBV20-1; j_gene: TRBJ2-3; d_gene: -; CDR3aa: CSAPGFTDTQYF; CDR3nt: TGCAGTGCCCCGGGATTCACAGATACGCAGTATTTT
abundance: many; v_gene: TRBV28; j_gene: TRBJ1-2; d_gene: TRBD1; CDR3aa: CASQQGDYGYTF; CDR3nt: TGTGCCAGCCAACAGGGGGATTATGGCTACACCTTC
abundance: -; v_gene: TRBV5-4; j_gene: TRBJ1-4; d_gene: -; CDR3aa: CASSSDGGANEKLFF; CDR3nt: TGTGCCAGCAGCTCAGACGGGGGAGCTAATGAAAAACTGTTTTTT
abundance: -; v_gene: TRBV10-3; j_gene: TRBJ2-7; d_gene: -; CDR3aa: CAISESKAADSYEQYF; CDR3nt: TGTGCCATCAGTGAGTCGAAGGCAGCCGACTCCTACGAGCAGTACTTC
abundance: -; v_gene: TRBV7-9; j_gene: TRBJ1-1; d_gene: -; CDR3aa: CASSLAQGFINEAFF; CDR3nt: TGTGCCAGCAGCTTAGCGCAGGGGTTCATCAACGAAGCTTTCTTT
abundance: -; v_gene: TRBV7-9; j_gene: TRBJ2-7; d_gene: -; CDR3aa: CASSLDAVTYEQYF; CDR3nt: TGTGCCAGCAGCTTAGATGCGGTTACCTACGAGCAGTACTTC
abundance: many; v_gene: TRBV16; j_gene: TRBJ1-5; d_gene: TRBD1; CDR3aa: CASSPKDRENQPQHF; CDR3nt: TGTGCCAGCAGCCCGAAGGACAGGGAGAATCAGCCCCAGCATTTT
abundance: -; v_gene: TRBV7-2; j_gene: TRBJ2-1; d_gene: -; CDR3aa: CASSAGVTFYNEQFF; CDR3nt: TGTGCCAGCAGCGCCGGAGTTACTTTCTACAATGAGCAGTTCTTC
abundance: few; v_gene: TRBV18; j_gene: TRBJ2-3; d_gene: TRBD1; CDR3aa: CASSPPSGGSDTQYF; CDR3nt: TGTGCCAGCTCACCACCGTCAGGGGGCTCGGATACGCAGTATTTT
abundance: few; v_gene: TRBV11-2; j_gene: TRBJ2-7; d_gene: -; CDR3aa: CASSLSLGTYEQYF; CDR3nt: TGTGCCAGCAGCTTATCATTAGGCACCTACGAGCAGTACTTC
abundance: -; v_gene: TRBV5-6; j_gene: TRBJ2-1; d_gene: TRBD1; CDR3aa: CASSRRRWDSSYNEQFF; CDR3nt: TGTGCCAGCAGCCGTCGGCGGTGGGACAGCTCCTACAATGAGCAGTTCTTC
abundance: few; v_gene: TRBV10-2; j_gene: TRBJ1-5; d_gene: TRBD1; CDR3aa: CASRRIPGQENQPQHF; CDR3nt: TGCGCCAGCAGGAGGATACCGGGACAGGAAAATCAGCCCCAGCATTTT
abundance: many; v_gene: TRBV3-1; j_gene: TRBJ2-5; d_gene: TRBD2; CDR3aa: CASSHSGAQETQYF; CDR3nt: TGTGCCAGCAGCCACAGCGGGGCCCAAGAGACCCAGTACTTC
abundance: many; v_gene: TRBV7-2; j_gene: TRBJ2-3; d_gene: -; CDR3aa: CASSILWGAADTQYF; CDR3nt: TGTGCCAGCAGCATTTTGTGGGGGGCGGCAGATACGCAGTATTTT
abundance: few; v_gene: TRBV20-1; j_gene: TRBJ2-7; d_gene: TRBD2; CDR3aa: CSVSSGGSYEQYF; CDR3nt: TGCAGTGTATCCAGCGGGGGATCCTACGAGCAGTACTTC
abundance: many; v_gene: TRBV18; j_gene: TRBJ2-5; d_gene: -; CDR3aa: CASSPSTQETQYF; CDR3nt: TGTGCCAGCTCACCCTCTACCCAAGAGACCCAGTACTTC
abundance: many; v_gene: TRBV21-1; j_gene: TRBJ1-1; d_gene: -; CDR3aa: CASSKARRNTEAFF; CDR3nt: TGTGCCAGCAGCAAAGCGCGGCGGAACACTGAAGCTTTCTTT
abundance: few; v_gene: TRBV5-1; j_gene: TRBJ2-1; d_gene: TRBD2; CDR3aa: CASSSPRRDVGLADYNEQFF; CDR3nt: TGCGCCAGCAGCTCGCCGAGACGGGACGTGGGACTAGCGGACTACAATGAGCAGTTCTTC
abundance: -; v_gene: TRBV20-1; j_gene: TRBJ1-5; d_gene: -; CDR3aa: CSGKTSLNQPQHF; CDR3nt: TGCAGCGGCAAGACCAGCCTCAATCAGCCCCAGCATTTT
abundance: few; v_gene: TRBV24-1; j_gene: TRBJ1-5; d_gene: -; CDR3aa: CATSDPGQRGQPQHF; CDR3nt: TGTGCCACCAGTGACCCCGGACAGAGGGGTCAGCCCCAGCATTTT
abundance: many; v_gene: TRBV4-2; j_gene: TRBJ2-3; d_gene: -; CDR3aa: CASSQVNRVADTQYF; CDR3nt: TGTGCCAGCAGCCAAGTTAACAGGGTGGCAGATACGCAGTATTTT